This TCR beta chain emerged from a study of blood T cell repertoires in COVID-19. Data came from immunoSEQ multiplex PCR; TCRdb stores just in-frame clones and leaves some out. This sample carries 490,000 or so clones, 85% to 90% of them seen once, and the ten largest clones take about 1.7%. CDR3 length: 17 residues. The clonotype comes from a woman aged 40 to 55 who had recovered from COVID-19. The rearrangement links TRBV21-1 to TRBJ2-3; the D call TRBD2 from the table was never checked on the DNA. TRBV21-1 is flagged as a pseudogene. The sample consisted of PBMCs or T cells enriched from blood (not recorded which). The DNA of the CDR3 is TGTGCCAGCAGCAAAGTATGGACTAGCGGGGACACAGATACGCAGTATTTT. Translation: CASSKVWTSGDTDTQYF.